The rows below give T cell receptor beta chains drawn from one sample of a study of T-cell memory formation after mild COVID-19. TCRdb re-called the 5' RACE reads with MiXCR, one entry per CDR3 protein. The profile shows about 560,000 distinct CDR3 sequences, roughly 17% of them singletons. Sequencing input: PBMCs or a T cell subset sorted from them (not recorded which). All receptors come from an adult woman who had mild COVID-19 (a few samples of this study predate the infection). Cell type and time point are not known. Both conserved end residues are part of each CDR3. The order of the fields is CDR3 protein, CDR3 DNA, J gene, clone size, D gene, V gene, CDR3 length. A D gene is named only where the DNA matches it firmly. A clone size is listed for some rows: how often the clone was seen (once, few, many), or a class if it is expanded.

CASSQEPPGTPGGEQYF	TGCGCCAGCAGCCAAGAACCCCCCGGGACACCCGGGGGCGAGCAGTACTTC	TRBJ2-7	-	-	TRBV4-1	17
CASSPGTGDSLIDEQFF	TGCGCCAGCAGCCCCGGGACAGGGGACTCCCTTATTGATGAGCAGTTCTTC	TRBJ2-1	few	TRBD1	TRBV5-1	17
CSARDWAVGGTEAFF	TGCAGTGCTAGAGATTGGGCAGTAGGAGGGACTGAAGCTTTCTTT	TRBJ1-1	-	-	TRBV20-1	15
CASSLDGDSYNSPLHF	TGCGCCAGCAGCTTGGACGGGGACAGTTATAATTCACCCCTCCACTTT	TRBJ1-6	-	TRBD1	TRBV5-1	16
CASSKGPANTGELFF	TGTGCCAGCAGCAAAGGACCGGCGAACACCGGGGAGCTGTTTTTT	TRBJ2-2	few	-	TRBV7-2	15
CSVGRVPRSGANVLTF	TGCAGCGTTGGGAGGGTTCCGAGGTCTGGGGCCAACGTCCTGACTTTC	TRBJ2-6	-	-	TRBV29-1	16
CASSFGRGADYGYTF	TGTGCCAGCAGCTTTGGTCGGGGGGCCGACTATGGCTACACCTTC	TRBJ1-2	few	-	TRBV5-5	15
CASSLIAYTQYF	TGTGCCAGCAGCTTAATCGCCTATACGCAGTATTTT	TRBJ2-3	-	-	TRBV7-8	12
CASSQEGSGSADTQYF	TGTGCCAGCAGCCAAGAGGGTAGCGGGAGTGCAGATACGCAGTATTTT	TRBJ2-3	-	TRBD2	TRBV4-2	16
CASRSGEQETQYF	TGTGCCAGCAGGAGCGGGGAACAAGAGACCCAGTACTTC	TRBJ2-5	-	TRBD2	TRBV2	13
CSALDRSITKNIQYF	TGCAGTGCTCTCGACAGGAGTATAACCAAAAACATTCAGTACTTC	TRBJ2-4	few	-	TRBV20-1	15
CASSSPEAFF	TGTGCCAGCAGCTCCCCTGAAGCTTTCTTT	TRBJ1-1	-	-	TRBV21-1	10
CASSLASLETGELFF	TGCGCCAGCAGCTTGGCCTCTCTAGAAACCGGGGAGCTGTTTTTT	TRBJ2-2	few	-	TRBV5-1	15
CASSLSMGGVGGYTF	TGTGCCAGCAGTTTATCGATGGGAGGGGTCGGTGGCTACACCTTC	TRBJ1-2	-	-	TRBV27	15
CSARDGGTGHGYTF	TGCAGTGCTAGAGATGGCGGGACAGGGCATGGCTACACCTTC	TRBJ1-2	few	TRBD1	TRBV20-1	14
CASSGDQLTGELFF	TGTGCCAGCAGTGGGGACCAGCTCACCGGGGAGCTGTTTTTT	TRBJ2-2	-	-	TRBV12-3/TRBV12-4	14
CASSSQGRINEKLFF	TGTGCCAGCAGTTCCCAAGGCCGGATTAATGAAAAACTGTTTTTT	TRBJ1-4	few	-	TRBV12-3/TRBV12-4	15
CAWSSTTGAGFF	TGTGCCTGGAGTAGCACCACGGGGGCCGGGTTCTTC	TRBJ2-1	few	-	TRBV30	12
CASGFTLGQPQHF	TGCGCCAGTGGATTTACGCTCGGGCAGCCCCAGCATTTT	TRBJ1-5	few	-	TRBV4-3	13
CASKLPSSYNEQFF	TGTGCCAGCAAGCTGCCCAGCTCCTACAATGAGCAGTTCTTC	TRBJ2-1	few	-	TRBV6-1	14
CSVGVREGAREQYF	TGCAGCGTTGGAGTGAGGGAAGGGGCTCGGGAGCAGTACTTC	TRBJ2-7	-	-	TRBV29-1	14
CATSRSRDREAFF	TGTGCCACCAGCAGGAGCCGGGACAGGGAGGCTTTCTTT	TRBJ1-1	-	TRBD1	TRBV15	13
CASSQNNWQGGTEAFF	TGCGCCAGCAGCCAAAATAATTGGCAGGGTGGGACTGAAGCTTTCTTT	TRBJ1-1	few	-	TRBV4-1	16
CASTRLTSGNTGELFF	TGTGCCAGCACCCGACTCACTAGCGGTAACACCGGGGAGCTGTTTTTT	TRBJ2-2	-	TRBD2	TRBV11-2	16
CSATGLGIGFGEQYF	TGCAGTGCCACGGGACTAGGAATCGGGTTTGGAGAGCAGTACTTC	TRBJ2-7	few	TRBD2	TRBV20-1	15
CASSRARWTQYF	TGTGCCAGCAGTCGAGCCCGGTGGACCCAGTACTTC	TRBJ2-5	few	-	TRBV12-3/TRBV12-4	12
CSARAGTRVSNEQFF	TGCAGTGCTAGAGCCGGGACTAGAGTAAGCAATGAGCAGTTCTTC	TRBJ2-1	few	TRBD2	TRBV20-1	15
CAGRDCDRDSNTGELFF	TGTGCCGGTCGCGATTGCGACAGGGATTCTAACACCGGGGAGCTGTTTTTT	TRBJ2-2	once	-	TRBV21-1	17
CAPTGAGETQYF	TGTGCCCCAACGGGGGCGGGGGAGACCCAGTACTTC	TRBJ2-5	-	-	TRBV5-4	12
CAISDQAYEQYF	TGTGCCATCAGTGACCAGGCCTACGAGCAGTACTTC	TRBJ2-7	-	-	TRBV10-3	12
CSVGSGSTDTQYF	TGCAGCGTTGGGAGCGGTAGCACAGATACGCAGTATTTT	TRBJ2-3	many	-	TRBV29-1	13
CASSLARKDINEQFF	TGTGCCAGCAGCTTGGCGCGGAAGGATATCAATGAGCAGTTCTTC	TRBJ2-1	-	-	TRBV5-6	15
CASSLSTGGKLFF	TGTGCCAGCAGCTTATCGACTGGGGGAAAACTGTTTTTT	TRBJ1-4	-	-	TRBV7-9	13
CASSPEDGSRNTIYF	TGTGCCAGCAGCCCCGAGGATGGTTCTAGAAACACCATATATTTT	TRBJ1-3	-	-	TRBV4-2	15
CASRTRFTEAFF	TGTGCCAGCCGAACGCGGTTTACTGAAGCTTTCTTT	TRBJ1-1	-	-	TRBV25-1	12
CASSLAGRLAGELFF	TGTGCCAGCAGCTTAGCGGGCAGGTTGGCCGGGGAGCTGTTTTTT	TRBJ2-2	-	-	TRBV7-9	15
CASSHDGVGNTQYF	TGTGCCAGCAGCCACGACGGGGTGGGAAATACGCAGTATTTT	TRBJ2-3	-	-	TRBV14	14
CASSTEGGPLYEQYF	TGTGCCAGCAGCACAGAGGGGGGACCCCTTTACGAGCAGTACTTC	TRBJ2-7	few	-	TRBV7-6	15
CASSLAMNEQFF	TGCGCCAGCAGCTTGGCGATGAATGAGCAGTTCTTC	TRBJ2-1	few	-	TRBV5-1	12
CASSPGVPAKNIQYF	TGCGCCAGCAGCCCAGGGGTACCGGCCAAAAACATTCAGTACTTC	TRBJ2-4	-	-	TRBV5-5	15
CASTERGGTEAFF	TGTGCCAGCACCGAAAGGGGAGGCACTGAAGCTTTCTTT	TRBJ1-1	-	-	TRBV25-1	13
CASRPTGQGDYEQYF	TGTGCCAGCAGACCTACAGGACAGGGGGACTACGAGCAGTACTTC	TRBJ2-7	-	TRBD1	TRBV12-3/TRBV12-4	15
CASSEGQGKVTYEQYF	TGTGCCAGCAGTGAGGGCCAGGGGAAGGTCACCTACGAGCAGTACTTC	TRBJ2-7	-	-	TRBV6-1	16
CASSLSFDRNSPLQF	TGCGCCAGCAGCTTATCCTTTGACAGGAATTCACCCCTTCAATTT	TRBJ1-6	few	-	TRBV4-1	15
CASSFPEGIEQYF	TGCGCCAGCAGCTTCCCCGAGGGAATCGAGCAGTACTTC	TRBJ2-7	few	-	TRBV5-1	13
CASSRWGGFTEAFF	TGTGCCAGCAGCCGGTGGGGGGGCTTCACTGAAGCTTTCTTT	TRBJ1-1	few	-	TRBV7-2	14
CASSRSPLSEQYF	TGTGCCAGCAGCCGGAGCCCCCTCTCCGAGCAGTACTTC	TRBJ2-7	few	-	TRBV7-2	13
CASSPGLAGGGNEQFF	TGCGCCAGCAGCCCGGGACTAGCGGGAGGTGGCAATGAGCAGTTCTTC	TRBJ2-1	many	TRBD2	TRBV7-3	16
CASSLVYVGTDTQYF	TGTGCCAGCAGCTTAGTTTACGTGGGGACAGATACGCAGTATTTT	TRBJ2-3	few	-	TRBV7-2	15
CASSESPVGYGYTF	TGTGCCAGCAGTGAATCCCCGGTGGGCTATGGCTACACCTTC	TRBJ1-2	-	-	TRBV6-1	14
CATSDPAMNTGELFF	TGTGCCACCAGTGATCCCGCGATGAACACCGGGGAGCTGTTTTTT	TRBJ2-2	-	-	TRBV24-1	15
CATSRDRNNSPLHF	TGTGCCACCAGCAGAGACAGAAATAATTCACCCCTCCACTTT	TRBJ1-6	-	-	TRBV15	14